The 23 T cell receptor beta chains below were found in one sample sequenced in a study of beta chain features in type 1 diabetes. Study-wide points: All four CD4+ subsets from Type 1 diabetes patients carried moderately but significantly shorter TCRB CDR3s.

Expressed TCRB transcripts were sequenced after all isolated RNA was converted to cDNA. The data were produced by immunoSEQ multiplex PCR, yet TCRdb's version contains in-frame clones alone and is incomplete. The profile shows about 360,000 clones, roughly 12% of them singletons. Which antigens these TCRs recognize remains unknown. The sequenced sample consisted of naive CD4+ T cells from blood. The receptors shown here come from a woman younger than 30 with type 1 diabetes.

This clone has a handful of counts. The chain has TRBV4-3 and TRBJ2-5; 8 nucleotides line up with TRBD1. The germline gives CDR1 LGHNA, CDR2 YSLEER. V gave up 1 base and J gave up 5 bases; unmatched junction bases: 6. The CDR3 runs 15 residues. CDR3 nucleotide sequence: TGCGCCAGCAGCCAAGGTCTCAGGGGGCGGGAGACCCAGTACTTC. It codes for CASSQGLRGRETQYF.

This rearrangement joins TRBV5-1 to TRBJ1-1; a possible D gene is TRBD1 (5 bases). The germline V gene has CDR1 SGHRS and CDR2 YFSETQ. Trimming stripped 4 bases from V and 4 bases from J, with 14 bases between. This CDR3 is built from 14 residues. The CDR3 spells CASSPGQGGTEAFF. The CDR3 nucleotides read TGCGCCAGCAGCCCTGGGCAGGGAGGCACTGAAGCTTTCTTT.

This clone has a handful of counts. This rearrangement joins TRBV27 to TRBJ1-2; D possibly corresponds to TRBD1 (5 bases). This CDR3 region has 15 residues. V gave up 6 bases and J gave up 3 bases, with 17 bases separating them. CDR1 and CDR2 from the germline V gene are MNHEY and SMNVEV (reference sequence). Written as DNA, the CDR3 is TGTGCCAGCAGCCCCTGGAGTGGGGGGTACTATGGCTACACCTTC. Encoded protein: CASSPWSGGYYGYTF.

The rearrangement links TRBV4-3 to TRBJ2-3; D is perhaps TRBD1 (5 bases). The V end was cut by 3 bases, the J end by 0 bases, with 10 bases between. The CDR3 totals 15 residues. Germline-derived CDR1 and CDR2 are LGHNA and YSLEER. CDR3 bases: TGCGCCAGCAGCCACCAGGGCCCTAGCACAGATACGCAGTATTTT. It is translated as CASSHQGPSTDTQYF.

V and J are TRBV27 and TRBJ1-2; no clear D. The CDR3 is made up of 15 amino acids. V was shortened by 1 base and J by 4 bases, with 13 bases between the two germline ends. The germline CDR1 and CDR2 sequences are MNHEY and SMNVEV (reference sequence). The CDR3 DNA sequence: TGTGCCAGCAGTTTATTGGGCAGTGAGTTCTATGGCTACACCTTC. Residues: CASSLLGSEFYGYTF.

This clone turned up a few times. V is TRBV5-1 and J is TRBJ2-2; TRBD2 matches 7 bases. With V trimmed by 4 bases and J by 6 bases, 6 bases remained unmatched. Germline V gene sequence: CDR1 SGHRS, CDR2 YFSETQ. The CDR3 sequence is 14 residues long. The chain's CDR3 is CASSQDAGAGELFF. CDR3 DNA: TGCGCCAGCAGCCAGGACGCGGGGGCCGGGGAGCTGTTTTTT.

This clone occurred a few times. The DNA for the CDR3 is TGTGCCAGTACGGGACAGGGGGCAAATGAGCAGTTCTTC. It encodes CASTGQGANEQFF. This chain connects TRBV19 to TRBJ2-1, with 12 bases fitting TRBD1. CDR3 length equals 13 residues. Germline V gene lookup returns CDR1 LNHDA and CDR2 SQIVND (reference sequence). Trimming removed 7 bases from V and 7 bases from J; junction bases left unmatched: 2.

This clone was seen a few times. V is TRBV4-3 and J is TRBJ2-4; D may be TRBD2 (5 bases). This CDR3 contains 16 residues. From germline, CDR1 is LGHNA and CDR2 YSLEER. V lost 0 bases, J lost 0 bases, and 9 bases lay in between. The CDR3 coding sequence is TGCGCCAGCAGCCAAGATATTGGACTAGCCAAAAACATTCAGTACTTC. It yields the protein CASSQDIGLAKNIQYF.

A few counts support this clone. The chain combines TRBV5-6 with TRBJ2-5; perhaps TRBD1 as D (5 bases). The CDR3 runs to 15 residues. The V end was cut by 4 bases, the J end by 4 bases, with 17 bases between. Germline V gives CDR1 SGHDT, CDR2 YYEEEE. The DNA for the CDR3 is TGTGCCAGCAGCCCAGGGTCCAGTGTAACAGAGACCCAGTACTTC. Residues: CASSPGSSVTETQYF.

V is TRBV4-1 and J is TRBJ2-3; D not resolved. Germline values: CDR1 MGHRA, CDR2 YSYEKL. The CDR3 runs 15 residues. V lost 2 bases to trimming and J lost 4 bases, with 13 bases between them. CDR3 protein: CASSQLYRLPDTQYF. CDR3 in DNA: TGCGCCAGCAGCCAACTCTACCGGTTGCCAGATACGCAGTATTTT.

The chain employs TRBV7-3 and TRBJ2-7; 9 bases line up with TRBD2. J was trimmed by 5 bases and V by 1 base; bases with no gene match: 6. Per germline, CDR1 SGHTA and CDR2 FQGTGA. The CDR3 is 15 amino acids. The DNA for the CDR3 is TGTGCCAGCAGCTTAAGCGGGAGGGCCAGGGACGAGCAGTACTTC. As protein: CASSLSGRARDEQYF.

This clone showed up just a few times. As DNA, the CDR3 is TGTGCCAGCCGGGGACTAGCGGCCAACGAGCAGTACTTC. Its translation: CASRGLAANEQYF. The chain uses TRBV5-6 and TRBJ2-7; 11 bases are shared with TRBD2. The CDR3 runs to 13 residues. Looked up from germline, CDR1 is SGHDT and CDR2 is YYEEEE. The junction had 5 bases not matched to a gene; V was cut back by 7 bases and J by 5 bases. The whole variable domain, remainder taken from reference TRBV5-6 and TRBJ2-7, is DAGVTQSPTHLIKTRGQQVTLRCSPKSGHDTVSWYQQALGQGPQFIFQYYEEEERQRGNFPDRFSGHQFPNYSSELNVNALLLGDSALYLCASRGLAANEQYFGPGTRLTVT.

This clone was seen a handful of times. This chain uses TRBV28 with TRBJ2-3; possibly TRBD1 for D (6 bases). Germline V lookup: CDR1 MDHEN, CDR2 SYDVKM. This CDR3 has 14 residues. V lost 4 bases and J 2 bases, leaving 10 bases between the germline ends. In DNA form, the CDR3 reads TGTGCCAGCAGTTACACAGGGAACACAGATACGCAGTATTTT. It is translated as CASSYTGNTDTQYF.

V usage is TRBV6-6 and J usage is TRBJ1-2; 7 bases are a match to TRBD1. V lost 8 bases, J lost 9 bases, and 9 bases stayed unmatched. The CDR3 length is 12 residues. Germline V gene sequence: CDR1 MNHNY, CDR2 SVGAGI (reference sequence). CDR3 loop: CASGPTDRSYTF. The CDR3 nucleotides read TGTGCCAGCGGCCCAACGGACAGGAGCTACACCTTC.

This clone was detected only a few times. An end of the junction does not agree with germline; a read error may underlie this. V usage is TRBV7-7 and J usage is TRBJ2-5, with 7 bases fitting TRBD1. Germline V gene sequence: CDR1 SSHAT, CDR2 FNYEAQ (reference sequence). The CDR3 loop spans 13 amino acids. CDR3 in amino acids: CASSFGTEETQYF. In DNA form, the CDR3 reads TGTGCTAGCAGCTTCGGGACAGAAGAGACCCAGTACTTC.

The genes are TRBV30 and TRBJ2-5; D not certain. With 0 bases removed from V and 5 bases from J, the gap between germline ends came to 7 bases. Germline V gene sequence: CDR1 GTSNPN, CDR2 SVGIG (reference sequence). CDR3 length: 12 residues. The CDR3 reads CAWSVVRETQYF. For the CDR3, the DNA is TGTGCCTGGAGTGTAGTCCGGGAGACCCAGTACTTC.

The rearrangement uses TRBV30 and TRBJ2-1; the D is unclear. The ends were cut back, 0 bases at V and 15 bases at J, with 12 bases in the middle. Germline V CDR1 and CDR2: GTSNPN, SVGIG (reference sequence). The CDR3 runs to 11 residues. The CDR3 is CAWSVLANGFF. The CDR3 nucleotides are TGTGCCTGGAGTGTATTAGCAAATGGGTTCTTC.

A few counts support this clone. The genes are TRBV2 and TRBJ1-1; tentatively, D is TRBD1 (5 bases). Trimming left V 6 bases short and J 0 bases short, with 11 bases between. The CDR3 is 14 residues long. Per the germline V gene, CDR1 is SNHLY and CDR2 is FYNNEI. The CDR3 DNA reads TGTGCCAGCAGCCAGTGGGGGGTGAACACTGAAGCTTTCTTT. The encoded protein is CASSQWGVNTEAFF.

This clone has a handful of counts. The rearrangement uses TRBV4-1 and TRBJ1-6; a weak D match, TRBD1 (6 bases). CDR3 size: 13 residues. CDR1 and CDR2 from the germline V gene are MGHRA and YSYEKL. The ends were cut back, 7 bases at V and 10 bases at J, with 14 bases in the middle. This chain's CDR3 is CASKSPGQSPLHF. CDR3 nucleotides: TGCGCCAGCAAAAGTCCGGGACAATCACCCCTCCACTTT.

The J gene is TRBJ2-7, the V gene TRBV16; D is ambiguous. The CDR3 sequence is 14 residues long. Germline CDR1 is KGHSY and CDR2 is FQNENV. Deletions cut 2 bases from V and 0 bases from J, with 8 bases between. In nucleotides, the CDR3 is TGTGCCAGCAGCCAAGGTCAGCGCTCCTACGAGCAGTACTTC. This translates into CASSQGQRSYEQYF.

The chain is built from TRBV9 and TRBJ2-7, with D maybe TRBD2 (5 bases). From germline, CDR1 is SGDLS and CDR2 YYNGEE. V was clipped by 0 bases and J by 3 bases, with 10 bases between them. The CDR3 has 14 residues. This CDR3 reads CASSVDGGLYEQYF. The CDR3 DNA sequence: TGTGCCAGCAGCGTAGATGGTGGACTCTACGAGCAGTACTTC. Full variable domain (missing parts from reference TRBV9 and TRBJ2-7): DSGVTQTPKHLITATGQRVTLRCSPRSGDLSVYWYQQSLDQGLQFLIQYYNGEERAKGNILERFSAQQFPDLHSELNLSSLELGDSALYFCASSVDGGLYEQYFGPGTRLTVT.

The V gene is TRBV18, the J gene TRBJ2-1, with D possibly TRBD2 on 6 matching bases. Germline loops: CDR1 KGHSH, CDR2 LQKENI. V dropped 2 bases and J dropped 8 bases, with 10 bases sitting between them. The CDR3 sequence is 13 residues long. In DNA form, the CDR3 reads TGTGCCAGCTCACCAGGGGGAGGCGATGAGCAGTTCTTC. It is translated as CASSPGGGDEQFF.

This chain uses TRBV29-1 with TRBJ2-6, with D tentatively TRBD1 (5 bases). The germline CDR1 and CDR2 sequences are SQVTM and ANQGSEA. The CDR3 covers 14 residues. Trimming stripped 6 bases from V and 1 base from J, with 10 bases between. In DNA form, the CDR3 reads TGCAGCGTCTTCCAGGGTTCTGGGGCCAACGTCCTGACTTTC. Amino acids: CSVFQGSGANVLTF.